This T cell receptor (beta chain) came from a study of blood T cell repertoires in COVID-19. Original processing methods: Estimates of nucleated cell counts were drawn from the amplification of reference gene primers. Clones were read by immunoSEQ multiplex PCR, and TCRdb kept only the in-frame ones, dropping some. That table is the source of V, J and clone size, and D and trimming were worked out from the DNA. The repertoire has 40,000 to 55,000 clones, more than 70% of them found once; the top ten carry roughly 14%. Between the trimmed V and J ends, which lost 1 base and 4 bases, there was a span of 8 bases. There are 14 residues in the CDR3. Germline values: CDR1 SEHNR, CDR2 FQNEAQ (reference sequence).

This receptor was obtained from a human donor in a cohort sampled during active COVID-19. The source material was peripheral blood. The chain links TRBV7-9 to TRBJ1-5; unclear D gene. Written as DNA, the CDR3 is TGTGCCAGCAGCTTAGTAGGAGTGAATCAGCCCCAGCATTTT. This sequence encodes CASSLVGVNQPQHF.